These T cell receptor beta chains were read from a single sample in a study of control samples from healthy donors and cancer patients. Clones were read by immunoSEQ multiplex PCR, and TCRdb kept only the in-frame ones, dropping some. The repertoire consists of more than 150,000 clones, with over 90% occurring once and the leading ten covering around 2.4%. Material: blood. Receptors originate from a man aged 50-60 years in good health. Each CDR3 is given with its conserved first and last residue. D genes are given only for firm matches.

CDR3: CASGPGTGFAGELFF
V: TRBV3-1/TRBV3-2
D: TRBD1

CDR3: CASSEEVSYGYTF
V: TRBV2
D: .

CDR3: CASSLETTSFTDTQYF
V: TRBV5-1
D: .

CDR3: CASSLTGTSSYEQYF
V: TRBV7-9
D: .

CDR3: CARPQGNEQFF
V: TRBV23-1
D: .

CDR3: CASSFSSGTGRAGELFF
V: TRBV27
D: .

CDR3: CAIRTRLAGGMNVVYEQYF
V: TRBV10-3
D: TRBD2

CDR3: CASSLEATSVGFF
V: TRBV11-2
D: TRBD2

CDR3: CASSLTPSGSDTQYF
V: TRBV7-6
D: TRBD2

CDR3: CASSQVEGRTEAFF
V: TRBV3-1/TRBV3-2
D: .

CDR3: CASSQGTSGPSYEQYF
V: TRBV4-1
D: TRBD2

CDR3: CASSPTSGRLNTEAFF
V: TRBV5-1
D: .

CDR3: CASSPGGHTQYF
V: TRBV6-2/TRBV6-3
D: .

CDR3: CASSLGGRNTEAFF
V: TRBV5-6
D: .

CDR3: CASSPGTKYEQYF
V: TRBV5-1
D: TRBD2

CDR3: CASSTQGFPNTEAFF
V: TRBV5-1
D: .

CDR3: CASSRRGQATYEQYF
V: TRBV6-5
D: .

CDR3: CASSTSSSYEQYF
V: TRBV18
D: .

CDR3: CASRYGQQTGELFF
V: TRBV5-1
D: .

CDR3: CASTQGDRSGPEAFF
V: TRBV19
D: TRBD1

CDR3: CASSPIRTSGMGNEQFF
V: TRBV28
D: TRBD2

CDR3: CASSQRQDYGYTF
V: TRBV4-1
D: .

CDR3: CASSQEYGGNTIYF
V: TRBV14
D: .

CDR3: CASSPTLTTNTGELFF
V: TRBV5-1
D: .

CDR3: CATTGGWDSPLHF
V: TRBV28
D: .

CDR3: CASSGGARGSYEQYF
V: TRBV27
D: TRBD2

CDR3: CASSYRRATNEKLFF
V: TRBV28
D: .

CDR3: CASSKDSFSEAFF
V: TRBV7-9
D: .

CDR3: CATSQGTYEQYF
V: TRBV6-5
D: .

CDR3: CASRRTSGKSEQYF
V: TRBV3-1/TRBV3-2
D: TRBD2